This TCR beta chain is drawn from a study of blood T cell repertoires in COVID-19. Overall study: Samples of COVID-19 (acute and convalescent) were obtained from the United States, Italy and Spain. T cells, B-cell-depleted T cells, or PBMCs provided the cDNA or gDNA that served as material.

V was trimmed by 3 bases and J by 2 bases, leaving 9 bases between them. The CDR3 extends over 14 amino acids. Germline CDR1 MNHEY, CDR2 SMNVEV (reference sequence). This table comes from immunoSEQ multiplex PCR, and its TCRdb copy is limited to in-frame clones, with some not included. The sample yields under 70,000 clones, about nine tenths seen once. Sequenced sample: peripheral blood. This sequence was found in a young woman with acute or convalescent COVID-19. This chain links TRBV27 with TRBJ2-3, with D hard to call. The CDR3 loop is CASSFSRATDTQYF. The CDR3 coding sequence is TGTGCCAGCAGTTTCTCGCGAGCCACAGATACGCAGTATTTT.